This T cell receptor (beta chain) originates from a study of regulatory T cells in long-lasting Graves disease (dated by TCRdb to the early 2020s). For the study in its entirety: In the newly diagnosed Graves' disease group, patients had been taking antithyroid drugs for less than 3 months. Persistent Graves' disease patients were compared with newly diagnosed Graves' disease patients by peripheral blood TCR sequencing and RNA sequencing. The study was registered as a clinical trial and conducted in China. A total of around 35 samples underwent TCR sequencing: approximately 13 from persistent and roughly 20 from newly diagnosed Graves' disease patients. Study-wide findings and limitations: The small sample size was acknowledged by the authors as a limitation that may reduce accuracy. Persistent disease showed preferential use of TRBV28, TRBJ1-2 and TRBJ2-5, whereas newly diagnosed disease favored TRBV20-1 and TRBJ2-1. Sequencing and analysis were restricted to the TCR beta chain. Persistent Graves' disease patients showed lower TCR Shannon entropy and fewer highly expanded clones than newly diagnosed patients, suggesting clonal expansion. Because the primary lesion, thyroid tissue, could not be accessed, the study looked at peripheral blood alone. Patients with persistent disease shared more public clonotypes (roughly 2,900) than newly diagnosed patients did (approximately 970).

The library came from multiplex PCR. The listed sequencing device is Illumina HiSeq 4000. CDR3 regions were amplified by Arm-PCR with iRepertoire HTBI primers to construct TCR beta libraries. PCR products were gel purified before sequencing. As for the authors' bioinformatics: Across samples, 55 to 80 TRBV and 15 or so TRBJ segments were identified and used for gene usage analysis of CDR3 amino acid clonotypes. COPE and FqMerger were used to merge filtered high-quality paired reads into contigs. BLAST was used to align contigs to IMGT TRBV, TRBD and TRBJ reference genes, with CDR3 defined following IMGT. Highly expanded clones were defined as clonotypes with a frequency above 0.1%. Repertoire diversity was measured by Shannon entropy, and V-J evenness by the Gini coefficient. A clonotype found in more than one individual was treated as public. TCRdb reprocessed the public reads (quality trimming at Q25 with fastp, clone calling with MiXCR) and kept in-frame beta chains. Each record represents a unique CDR3 protein, reported with the most common genes and DNA among its rows. The V and J calls shown here were made by TCRdb, not taken from the authors' results. This sample lists 420,000 or so distinct CDR3 sequences; roughly 15% were detected once. In total, the top ten clones hold 23% of the sample.

Counted from cysteine to phenylalanine, this CDR3 has 16 amino acids. Left in the record is the CDR3 DNA by itself, 48 bases read in frame from the first base. Per the germline V gene, SGHDT is the CDR1 and YYEEEE is the CDR2. Germline trimming: 0 bases from V, 4 bases from J; junction bases outside gene matches: 8. In light of the paper, this sample's time point label describes: newly diagnosed GD, antithyroid drugs for less than 3 months. For both TCR sequencing and RNA sequencing, RNA was extracted from PBMCs in TRIzol. Graves' disease was diagnosed according to American Thyroid Association guidelines. Patients for the study were recruited at an endocrinology department in Xi'an, China. Each patient gave approximately 10 milliliters of peripheral blood, collected in an EDTA anticoagulant tube. Ficoll Paque Plus density gradient separation was used to isolate PBMCs, and no further T cell sorting was done. RNA quality was checked with an Agilent 2100 Bioanalyzer and agarose gel, and concentration with a NanoDrop 2000.

This clonotype came up a few times. It lacks a known antigen. One base away there is no much larger clone; base qualities are not given. This sample also appeared in a second study, on T cells in Graves' hyperthyroidism and ophthalmopathy. As the second study states: Stable Graves' hyperthyroidism was defined as no progression to ophthalmopathy during 18 months of follow-up. Hyperthyroidism patients were newly diagnosed, with disease duration under 2 months, and aged 18 to 65 years. The study excluded patients with uncontrolled infections, other autoimmune diseases, pregnancy or lactation. Clinical symptoms, serum thyroxine and TRAb, thyroid ultrasound, and orbital computed tomography formed the basis for the diagnoses. A first-round RT-PCR of the TCR CDR3 used the HTBI primer set with the Qiagen OneStep RT-PCR kit. Blood samples also contained most of the expanded thyroid clonotypes (frequency above 0.001), which suggests that blood repertoires may reflect thyroid immune responses. A model built on a 13 V-J signature distinguished ophthalmopathy from stable hyperthyroidism, reaching 85% to 90% sensitivity and 81.08% specificity in cross-validation and 80%/75% in testing. During validation, the model predicted progression to ophthalmopathy a median of around 7 months ahead of onset, with 60% to 71% sensitivity and 72% to 85% specificity. TCR V-J signatures able to tell the groups apart were searched for in a discovery cohort of some 100 patients, of whom 40 to 45 had Graves' ophthalmopathy and under 65 had stable Graves' hyperthyroidism. Whether ophthalmopathy could be predicted prospectively was tested in an independent validation cohort made up of some 20 hyperthyroidism patients plus 17 patients who later progressed to ophthalmopathy. For training and testing, the approximately 97 patients in the discovery cohort were randomly divided in a 7:3 ratio. In addition, the study compared T-cell repertoires in thyroid tissue and in blood from about 6 Graves' hyperthyroidism patients. Following sampling, methimazole starting at 30 mg daily was given to hyperthyroidism patients, and high-dose intravenous methylprednisolone was given to ophthalmopathy patients. Libraries were constructed in a second round of multiplex PCR, after which size selection and purification were performed. Sequencing of the libraries was done on an Illumina HiSeq2000 using paired-end 100 bp reads. SOAPnuke was used to process the raw data, with reads discarded if the reads contained adapters or uncalled bases, had a mean Phred below 15, or lacked an exact constant-primer or identifier match. COPE v1.2.5 was used to merge high-quality paired reads, and clonotypes were defined as unique nucleotide sequences. MiTCR v1.1 was used to align the clonotypes against IMGT TRBV, TRBD and TRBJ reference segments. The analysis was restricted to V-J combinations with a frequency above 0.0001, which together covered 99% to 99.2% of the repertoires. The TCS score was defined as the ratio of F50 (clonal expansion) to E x V (chaos), calculated using BLOSUM62-based TCRdist between CDR3 peptides within each V-J. Welch's t-statistics and random forest reduced 500 to 650 V-J features to 13, which were used in a naive Bayes classifier (R e1071). No statistical method was used to set the sample size in advance, and investigators knew the group allocation. According to the paper, TCR Vbeta CDR3 sequencing was carried out on 135 peripheral blood samples, which came from 40 to 45 ophthalmopathy, 80 or so hyperthyroidism and some 17 progressor patients.

This clonotype was sampled from a woman younger than 35 with Graves disease. Donor details come from another sample of the same person, matched by shared clones. The rearranged segments are TRBV5-6 and TRBJ2-5, and TRBD1 aligns with 8 junction nucleotides. Material: peripheral blood mononuclear cells (PBMCs), obtained at new diagnosis, from a patient treated with antithyroid drugs. In nucleotides, the sequence is TGTGCCAGCAGCTTGGGGACAGGGACGAAGCGAGAGACCCAGTACTTC. Translation gives CASSLGTGTKRETQYF.